This record looks at one T cell receptor beta chain sequence and its context. Its antigen is not identified. This specimen belongs to a study of cytomegalovirus exposure and HLA in healthy donors. Study context: Out of around 360 genotyped donors, roughly 80% belonged to the Caucasian-associated ancestry cluster. Overall study results and limits: With later analysis, a missense DCLRE1C variant became linked to TCR beta V- and J-gene trimming. Later work found most CMV-associated TCR beta chains apparently HLA-restricted. Presence/absence analysis assumed near-uniform sequencing depth across donors.

Researchers ran the PCR with 60 Vbeta and 13 Jbeta primers. Clones were sequenced by immunoSEQ multiplex PCR, and TCRdb holds only the in-frame ones, with some missing. This sample has around 170,000 clones, with approximately 71% found just once. The germline CDR1 and CDR2 sequences are LNHNV and YYDKDF (reference sequence). Deletions cut 0 bases from V and 7 bases from J, with 7 bases between. The CDR3 is 14 residues long. The genes are TRBV15 and TRBJ1-6; no clear D. The sequenced sample was PBMCs. This TCR was sampled from a girl under 18 in good health and CMV-seronegative. The CDR3 DNA sequence: TGTGCCACCAGCAGAGACAGCGGGAATTCACCCCTCCACTTT. Protein: CATSRDSGNSPLHF.